Presented here are 32 T cell receptor beta chains from one specimen sequenced in a study of T-cell reconstitution after alpha-beta-depleted transplantation in children. A TCRbeta library incorporating unique molecular identifiers was prepared. Each CDR3 protein is one row after TCRdb ran MiXCR on the PCR reads. The profile covers hundreds of thousands of distinct CDR3 sequences, with about 15% appearing a single time and 0.85% to 1.3% taken by the ten largest. Sequenced here: PBMCs from the stem cell graft donor, sampled from the stem cell graft. These receptors all stem from a human donor who donated a stem cell graft to a child with acute myeloid leukemia.

The genes are TRBV5-1 and TRBJ1-1; weak D call: TRBD1 (6 bases). CDR3 size: 16 residues. The V and J ends lost 4 bases and 0 bases respectively, with 16 bases between them. Germline assignment: CDR1 SGHRS and CDR2 YFSETQ. Here the CDR3 DNA reads TGCGCCAGCAGCCAGTACGCCGACAGGCTGAACACTGAAGCTTTCTTT. Translation gives CASSQYADRLNTEAFF. Looking up the rest from reference TRBV5-1 and TRBJ1-1 gives the full variable domain: KAGVTQTPRYLIKTRGQQVTLSCSPISGHRSVSWYQQTPGQGLQFLFEYFSETQRNKGNFPGRFSGRQFSNSRSEMNVSTLELGDSALYLCASSQYADRLNTEAFFGQGTRLTVV.

At least ten counts were recorded for this clonotype. J is TRBJ1-2 and V is TRBV20-1, with D possibly matching TRBD1 (6 bases). Germline lookup yields CDR1 DFQATT and CDR2 SNEGSKA (reference sequence). CDR3 length: 15 amino acids. Trimming pared 0 bases from V and 5 bases from J, leaving 16 bases between. CDR3 sequence reads: CSARDQAGEGYGYTF. As DNA, the CDR3 is TGCAGTGCTAGAGATCAGGCAGGGGAGGGTTATGGCTACACCTTC.

The rearrangement uses TRBV12-3 or TRBV12-4 and TRBJ2-1; 10 nucleotides line up with TRBD1. The CDR3 is 14 amino acids. Trimming at V came to 6 bases and at J to 8 bases, leaving 7 bases not matched to a gene. CDR3 region: CASSSDRGPYEQFF. The CDR3 region has the DNA TGTGCCAGCAGCAGTGACAGGGGGCCCTATGAGCAGTTCTTC.

This clonotype was counted at least ten times. V usage is TRBV20-1 and J usage is TRBJ1-2; no clear D gene. This CDR3 has 15 amino acids. Germline CDR1 and CDR2: DFQATT and SNEGSKA (reference sequence). Trimming took off 3 bases at V and 9 bases at J, with 23 bases between the two ends. CDR3 protein: CSARSSSGLGVSYTF. The CDR3 bases are TGCAGTGCTAGGAGTAGCTCTGGGCTCGGAGTCAGCTACACCTTC.

This clonotype was found many times. The rearrangement uses TRBV20-1 and TRBJ2-2; D uncertain. Germline values: CDR1 DFQATT, CDR2 SNEGSKA (reference sequence). V was trimmed by 5 bases and J by 5 bases, leaving 12 bases between them. The length of the CDR3 is 13 residues. The CDR3 loop is CSASVLWTGELFF. CDR3 in DNA: TGCAGTGCTTCCGTGCTTTGGACCGGGGAGCTGTTTTTT.

This clonotype was recorded a few times. This chain joins TRBV20-1 and TRBJ2-3; 8 positions match TRBD2. CDR3 size: 16 residues. Trimming took 1 base from V and 5 from J; bases not matched to a gene: 11. CDR1 is DFQATT, CDR2 SNEGSKA, per germline (reference sequence). CDR3 region: CSARAGAGGAQDTQYF. The DNA of the CDR3 is TGCAGTGCTAGAGCGGGTGCCGGGGGGGCCCAAGATACGCAGTATTTT.

This clonotype was recorded many times. The CDR3 nucleotides are TGCAGTGCCCCCAGGGGTGTGAACACTGAAGCTTTCTTT. This encodes CSAPRGVNTEAFF. The chain carries TRBV20-1 and TRBJ1-1; tentatively, D is TRBD1 (6 bases). The CDR3 has 13 amino acids. Per the germline V gene, CDR1 is DFQATT and CDR2 is SNEGSKA (reference sequence). Trimming took 6 bases from V and 0 from J, leaving 11 bases between them.

This clonotype was counted only a few times. The chain carries TRBV29-1 and TRBJ1-2; 8 bases are shared with TRBD1. Trimming cost V 7 bases and J 3 bases; bases outside gene matches: 7. Germline V gives CDR1 SQVTM, CDR2 ANQGSEA. This CDR3 is built from 13 residues. CDR3 bases: TGCAGCGCGGATGACAGGGGAGACTATGGCTACACCTTC. Translated: CSADDRGDYGYTF.

Many counts were recorded for this clonotype. This chain links TRBV6-1 with TRBJ1-1; no reliable D call. Germline CDR1 MNHNS, CDR2 SASEGT. This CDR3 contains 14 residues. The germline V and J ends were trimmed by 5 bases and 4 bases, with 14 bases remaining between them. The CDR3 DNA is TGTGCCAGCAGTCAATCTATACTTGGCACTGAAGCTTTCTTT. Translated, it gives CASSQSILGTEAFF.

At least ten counts were recorded for this clonotype. This sequence joins TRBV20-1 and TRBJ2-5; TRBD1 matches 7 bases. CDR3 length equals 13 residues. The germline V gene encodes CDR1 DFQATT and CDR2 SNEGSKA (reference sequence). The trim removed 4 bases at V and 3 bases at J, leaving 5 bases unmatched. CDR3 loop: CSANFGQEETQYF. In DNA form, the CDR3 reads TGCAGTGCTAATTTCGGACAGGAAGAGACCCAGTACTTC.

This clonotype has just a few counts. The rearrangement links TRBV7-2 to TRBJ2-2; a weak D match, TRBD1 (7 bases). This CDR3 spans 16 amino acids. Looked up from germline, CDR1 is SGHTA and CDR2 is FQGNSA. V was clipped by 5 bases and J by 7 bases, with 20 bases between them. The CDR3 is CASSQAGQRSVGELFF. As DNA, the CDR3 is TGTGCCAGCAGCCAGGCGGGACAGAGAAGTGTCGGGGAGCTGTTTTTT. The entire variable domain, with the rest obtained from reference TRBV7-2 and TRBJ2-2, is as follows: GAGVSQSPSNKVTEKGKDVELRCDPISGHTALYWYRQSLGQGLEFLIYFQGNSAPDKSGLPSDRFSAERTGGSVSTLTIQRTQQEDSAVYLCASSQAGQRSVGELFFGEGSRLTVL.

This clonotype was observed at least ten times. The J gene is TRBJ1-2, the V gene TRBV29-1, with D uncertain. Germline loops: CDR1 SQVTM, CDR2 ANQGSEA. The CDR3 is 12 residues long. Trimming stripped 6 bases from V and 6 bases from J, with 14 bases between. CDR3 sequence reads: CSVVRKKDGYTF. Written as DNA, the CDR3 is TGCAGCGTCGTTCGAAAAAAGGATGGCTACACCTTC.

This clonotype has more than one count but fewer than ten. The DNA for the CDR3 is TGTGCCAGCAGGATGACAGGGGTCCCGGACGGCTACACCTTC. Translated, it gives CASRMTGVPDGYTF. The rearrangement links TRBV9 to TRBJ1-2; 8 bases match TRBD1. J was trimmed by 8 bases and V by 5 bases; bases with no gene match: 11. Germline CDR1 SGDLS, CDR2 YYNGEE. The CDR3 totals 14 residues.

This clonotype has a count of ten or more. The chain uses TRBV7-2 and TRBJ1-4; TRBD1 is a possible D gene (6 bases). Germline values: CDR1 SGHTA, CDR2 FQGNSA. With 6 bases removed from V and 1 base from J, the gap between germline ends came to 6 bases. The CDR3 loop spans 13 amino acids. The CDR3 region has the DNA TGTGCCAGCAGGGACAGAACTAATGAAAAACTGTTTTTT. Its translation is CASRDRTNEKLFF.

This clonotype was recorded once. The chain links TRBV11-2 to TRBJ2-2, with D unclear. The length of the CDR3 is 15 residues. With 3 bases removed from V and 0 bases from J, the gap between germline ends came to 8 bases. The germline V gene has CDR1 SGHAT and CDR2 FQNNGV. CDR3 protein: CASSFEATNTGELFF. The CDR3 nucleotides are TGTGCCAGCAGCTTCGAGGCCACGAACACCGGGGAGCTGTTTTTT.

This clonotype showed up just a few times. CDR3: CASSLSEASPLEAFF. The CDR3 nucleotides read TGCGCCAGCAGCTTGTCGGAGGCTAGTCCCCTTGAAGCTTTCTTT. The genes are TRBV5-1 and TRBJ1-1; D is unresolved. Trimming took 1 base from V and 7 from J, leaving 17 bases between them. The length of the CDR3 is 15 residues. Germline V CDR1 and CDR2: SGHRS, YFSETQ.

This chain connects TRBV6-5 to TRBJ2-1; D call uncertain. V was shortened by 4 bases and J by 5 bases, with 18 bases between the two germline ends. CDR3 length: 16 amino acids. In germline, CDR1 is MNHEY, CDR2 SVGAGI. This CDR3 reads CASSSPFQRANNEQFF. The CDR3 DNA reads as TGTGCCAGCAGTTCCCCCTTTCAAAGAGCCAACAATGAGCAGTTCTTC.

In its sample, this clonotype was seen many times. The V and J genes are TRBV12-3 or TRBV12-4 and TRBJ2-3, with 8 bases aligning to TRBD1. V was clipped by 5 bases and J by 2 bases; unmatched bases: 15. The CDR3 spans 18 residues. The CDR3 is CASSITLRQGRSTDTQYF. The CDR3 region has the DNA TGTGCCAGCAGTATCACCCTAAGACAGGGGAGGTCCACAGATACGCAGTATTTT.

In regard to this clonotype: This may be a read error: a much more frequent sequence differs by one nucleotide. J is TRBJ1-2 and V is TRBV20-1; no clear D gene. The V gene lost 6 bases and the J gene lost 6 bases, with 14 bases spanning the gap. The CDR3 runs to 12 residues. CDR1 and CDR2 (germline): DFQATT, SNEGSKA (reference sequence). CDR3 amino acids: CSAGPGTHGYTF. Here the CDR3 DNA reads TGCAGTGCCGGGCCAGGTACCCATGGCTACACCTTC.

This clonotype was detected a few times. The rearrangement joins TRBV7-2 to TRBJ2-1, with 9 positions matching TRBD2. Trimming at V came to 1 base and at J to 9 bases, leaving 7 bases not matched to a gene. Germline V gene lookup returns CDR1 SGHTA and CDR2 FQGNSA. CDR3 length: 15 residues. The CDR3 sequence: CASSLGTSARGEQFF. The CDR3, as DNA: TGTGCCAGCAGCTTAGGGACTAGCGCTCGGGGTGAGCAGTTCTTC. The whole variable domain, remainder taken from reference TRBV7-2 and TRBJ2-1, is GAGVSQSPSNKVTEKGKDVELRCDPISGHTALYWYRQSLGQGLEFLIYFQGNSAPDKSGLPSDRFSAERTGGSVSTLTIQRTQQEDSAVYLCASSLGTSARGEQFFGPGTRLTVL.

V usage is TRBV6-2 or TRBV6-3 and J usage is TRBJ1-1; D possibly corresponds to TRBD1 (6 bases). The CDR3 spans 14 residues. CDR1 is MNHEY and CDR2 is SVGEGT in the germline V gene. Trimming pared 0 bases from V and 3 bases from J, leaving 8 bases between. CDR3 DNA: TGTGCCAGCAGTTACTCGAACAGGGACACTGAAGCTTTCTTT. Its translation: CASSYSNRDTEAFF.

This clonotype was seen only once. The rearrangement joins TRBV20-1 to TRBJ1-4; D unresolved. Germline lookup yields CDR1 DFQATT and CDR2 SNEGSKA (reference sequence). The germline V and J ends were trimmed by 4 bases and 0 bases, with 3 bases remaining between them. This CDR3 has 12 amino acids. The chain's CDR3 is CSATSTNEKLFF. The CDR3 DNA reads as TGCAGTGCTACATCAACTAATGAAAAACTGTTTTTT.

This clonotype was seen a few times. The CDR3 region has the DNA TGCAGTGCTGCAATAGACACCGGGGAGCTGTTTTTT. Its translation: CSAAIDTGELFF. J is TRBJ2-2 and V is TRBV20-1; D is uncertain. V was trimmed by 5 bases and J by 3 bases, leaving 7 bases between them. The germline V gene has CDR1 DFQATT and CDR2 SNEGSKA (reference sequence). The CDR3 length is 12 residues.

This clonotype has only a few counts. V usage is TRBV6-5 and J usage is TRBJ2-2; D gene unclear. CDR1 MNHEY and CDR2 SVGAGI come from the germline V gene. The CDR3 loop spans 15 amino acids. With 2 bases removed from V and 1 base from J, the gap between germline ends came to 8 bases. CDR3 nucleotides: TGTGCCAGCAGTTACGAGGTTCAGAACACCGGGGAGCTGTTTTTT. Its protein is CASSYEVQNTGELFF.

This clonotype appeared a few times. This chain uses TRBV4-2 with TRBJ2-1; a possible D gene is TRBD2 (5 bases). V lost 0 bases and J lost 14, with 26 bases in between. The CDR3 spans 17 residues. Germline CDR1 and CDR2: LGHNA and YNFKEQ. The CDR3 DNA is TGTGCCAGCAGCCAAGATTCGAGGGCCCCTTCCGCCCCTTCCAAGTTCTTC. Protein: CASSQDSRAPSAPSKFF.

This clonotype turned up a few times. This sequence joins TRBV15 and TRBJ2-1; 8 nucleotides align to TRBD1. This CDR3 has 15 residues. V lost 5 bases, J lost 5 bases, and 8 bases stayed unmatched. In germline, CDR1 is LNHNV, CDR2 YYDKDF (reference sequence). CDR3 loop: CATSRGTGENNEQFF. Written as DNA, the CDR3 is TGTGCCACCAGCCGCGGGACAGGCGAAAACAATGAGCAGTTCTTC.

The chain combines TRBV19 with TRBJ2-2; TRBD2 might be the D (6 bases). This CDR3 region has 15 residues. Germline V CDR1 and CDR2: LNHDA, SQIVND (reference sequence). The V end lost 1 base, the J end lost 5 bases, and 11 bases lay between the germline ends. Here the CDR3 DNA reads TGTGCCAGTAGTATAGGCGGGGTAGGAACCGGGGAGCTGTTTTTT. It yields the protein CASSIGGVGTGELFF.

This clonotype was seen more than once but under ten times. V usage is TRBV25-1 and J usage is TRBJ1-5; D is undetermined. Germline loops: CDR1 MGHDK, CDR2 SYGVNS. The CDR3 spans 17 residues. Between the trimmed V and J ends, which lost 5 bases and 5 bases, there was a span of 22 bases. As DNA, the CDR3 is TGTGCCAGCAGTCCCTCAGACGAATACGCGCGGTATCAGCCCCAGCATTTT. Encoded protein: CASSPSDEYARYQPQHF.

The chain is built from TRBV4-3 and TRBJ1-1; no clear D gene. The CDR3 is 14 amino acids. V was trimmed by 1 base and J by 2 bases, leaving 8 bases between them. Germline assignment: CDR1 LGHNA and CDR2 YSLEER. The CDR3 bases are TGCGCCAGCAGCCAAGTGGGGTTAAACACTGAAGCTTTCTTT. Translated: CASSQVGLNTEAFF.

The chain has TRBV20-1 and TRBJ2-3; TRBD2 might be the D (7 bases). Germline V gene data show CDR1 as DFQATT and CDR2 as SNEGSKA (reference sequence). CDR3 length: 15 residues. With 1 base removed from V and 2 bases from J, the gap between germline ends came to 13 bases. DNA of the CDR3: TGCAGTGCTAGAGGGCGCGGGGGCCTCACAGATACGCAGTATTTT. Amino acids: CSARGRGGLTDTQYF.

In this sample, this clonotype turned up many times. The chain has TRBV20-1 and TRBJ2-7, with TRBD2 identical over 8 bases. CDR1 is DFQATT, CDR2 SNEGSKA, per germline (reference sequence). The CDR3 has 15 amino acids. Trimming cost V 6 bases and J 2 bases; bases outside gene matches: 12. The DNA for the CDR3 is TGCAGTGCCAAACCCGCCCTAGCGGGCCCCTACGAGCAGTACTTC. Translating gives CSAKPALAGPYEQYF.

The J gene is TRBJ1-6, the V gene TRBV7-9, with D uncertain. Trimming took 4 bases from V and 8 from J, leaving 15 bases between them. The CDR3 runs to 15 residues. Germline V gene lookup returns CDR1 SEHNR and CDR2 FQNEAQ (reference sequence). The CDR3 sequence: CASSSGGTFDSPLHF. In nucleotides, the CDR3 is TGTGCCAGCAGCTCTGGTGGAACATTCGATTCACCCCTCCACTTT. The full variable domain, completed using reference TRBV7-9 and TRBJ1-6, is DTGVSQNPRHKITKRGQNVTFRCDPISEHNRLYWYRQTLGQGPEFLTYFQNEAQLEKSRLLSDRFSAERPKGSFSTLEIQRTEQGDSAMYLCASSSGGTFDSPLHFGNGTRLTVT.